The 20 T cell receptor beta chains in this list originate from one sample, sequenced in a study of blood T cell repertoires in COVID-19. TCRdb's table, derived via immunoSEQ multiplex PCR, lists solely in-frame clones and lacks some. The table lists a few hundred thousand clones, about 89% of them singletons. Sequencing used PBMCs or T cells enriched from blood (not recorded which). The receptor source for this set is a woman in her twenties or thirties who had recovered from COVID-19.

The rearrangement uses TRBV5-1 and TRBJ1-2; a weak D match, TRBD1 (5 bases). The CDR3 consists of 15 residues. Trimming took 4 bases from V and 4 from J, leaving 17 bases between them. CDR1 is SGHRS, CDR2 YFSETQ, per germline. The CDR3 DNA reads TGCGCCAGCAGCCCCGCCCCTCGGCAGGGCTATGGCTACACCTTC. Protein product: CASSPAPRQGYGYTF.

The chain has TRBV4-3 and TRBJ1-4; weak D call: TRBD1 (6 bases). There are 13 residues in the CDR3. Deletions cut 0 bases from V and 11 bases from J, with 10 bases between. Germline CDR1 reads LGHNA; CDR2 reads YSLEER. Here the CDR3 reads CASSQEGQGKLFF. For the CDR3, the DNA is TGCGCCAGCAGCCAAGAGGGGCAGGGGAAACTGTTTTTT.

The J gene is TRBJ1-2, the V gene TRBV18, with 9 bases identical to TRBD1. Germline-derived CDR1 and CDR2 are KGHSH and LQKENI. V was pared by 2 bases and J by 3 bases, with 1 base of the junction left unmatched. The CDR3 is 14 residues long. The CDR3 region is CASSPGTGHYGYTF. CDR3 sequence (DNA): TGTGCCAGCTCACCAGGGACAGGGCACTATGGCTACACCTTC.

V and J are TRBV4-3 and TRBJ2-4; TRBD2 matches 14 bases. The length of the CDR3 is 19 residues. Germline-derived CDR1 and CDR2 are LGHNA and YSLEER. V dropped 4 bases and J dropped 7; count of bases not matched to a gene: 15. The CDR3 coding sequence is TGCGCCAGCAGCCCCGACCCGGGACTAGCGGGAGAGGGGTGGAACATTCAGTACTTC. Translating it yields CASSPDPGLAGEGWNIQYF.

V and J are TRBV19 and TRBJ1-2; D not certain. The CDR3 loop spans 16 amino acids. V lost 5 bases and J 8 bases, leaving 24 bases between the germline ends. Germline-derived CDR1 and CDR2 are LNHDA and SQIVND (reference sequence). The CDR3 coding sequence is TGTGCCAGTAGTGGATATGGGAGGTTGCCTTCTTTCGGCTACACCTTC. Its translation is CASSGYGRLPSFGYTF.

The chain couples TRBV9 to TRBJ1-3, with D possibly TRBD1 on 6 matching bases. The V and J ends lost 4 bases and 2 bases respectively, with 16 bases between them. CDR3 length: 16 residues. The germline gives CDR1 SGDLS, CDR2 YYNGEE. The CDR3 nucleotides are TGTGCCAGCAGCTCCGGGACATGGTTCGCTGGAAACACCATATATTTT. Protein product: CASSSGTWFAGNTIYF.

The chain employs TRBV7-8 and TRBJ1-2; 11 nucleotides match TRBD1. The ends lost 4 bases at V and 10 bases at J; junction bases unmatched: 14. The CDR3 covers 16 residues. Looked up from germline, CDR1 is SGHVS and CDR2 is FQNEAQ. CDR3 nucleotides: TGTGCCAGCAGCTCTACGCCCTCCCGGACAGGGGGCTACTACACCTTC. Protein product: CASSSTPSRTGGYYTF. Looking up the rest from reference TRBV7-8 and TRBJ1-2 gives the full variable domain: GAGVSQSPRYKVAKRGQDVALRCDPISGHVSLFWYQQALGQGPEFLTYFQNEAQLDKSGLPSDRFFAERPEGSVSTLKIQRTQQEDSAVYLCASSSTPSRTGGYYTFGSGTRLTVV.

CDR3 in DNA: TGTGCCAGCAGCGCCCCCCGACTAGCGGGAGAAGACAATGAGCAGTTCTTC. Translation: CASSAPRLAGEDNEQFF. J is TRBJ2-1 and V is TRBV9; 12 bases agree with TRBD2. CDR3 length equals 17 residues. Germline CDR1 SGDLS, CDR2 YYNGEE. The J segment lost 5 bases and the V segment lost 3 bases, leaving 9 bases of the junction unmatched.

The gene calls are TRBV6-6 and TRBJ1-5; maybe TRBD1 (6 bases). The CDR3 is 14 residues long. The V end lost 6 bases, the J end lost 9 bases, and 18 bases lay between the germline ends. The germline gives CDR1 MNHNY, CDR2 SVGAGI (reference sequence). CDR3 amino acids: CASSIVEQGLPQHF. The CDR3 coding sequence is TGTGCCAGCAGCATTGTTGAACAGGGATTGCCCCAGCATTTT.

In DNA form, the CDR3 reads TGTGCCATCAGTTGGGACAGGGGAGGAGAGGGTGAGCAGTTCTTC. This translates into CAISWDRGGEGEQFF. The chain is built from TRBV10-3 and TRBJ2-1; 10 bases align to TRBD1. There are 15 residues in the CDR3. V trimming: 5 bases; J trimming: 9 bases; junction bases outside the gene matches: 10. The germline gives CDR1 ENHRY, CDR2 SYGVKD.

V usage is TRBV6-1 and J usage is TRBJ2-2; possibly TRBD2 for D (6 bases). Germline V gives CDR1 MNHNS, CDR2 SASEGT. The CDR3 consists of 15 residues. V was trimmed by 4 bases and J by 2 bases, leaving 11 bases between them. CDR3 DNA: TGTGCCAGCAGTGGAACTAGCAGAAACACCGGGGAGCTGTTTTTT. Amino acids: CASSGTSRNTGELFF.

The V and J genes are TRBV5-4 and TRBJ1-1, with a possible D match to TRBD1 (5 bases). Trimming pared 4 bases from V and 8 bases from J, leaving 12 bases between. This CDR3 spans 12 amino acids. CDR1 and CDR2 from the germline V gene are SGHNT and YYREEE (reference sequence). The CDR3 protein is CASSPETAEAFF. DNA of the CDR3: TGTGCCAGCAGCCCCGAGACAGCCGAAGCTTTCTTT.

The chain couples TRBV4-3 to TRBJ1-1, with D perhaps matching TRBD1 (5 bases). Germline CDR1 and CDR2: LGHNA and YSLEER. The CDR3 spans 14 residues. V was cut by 3 bases and J by 0 bases, with 8 bases left in between. The CDR3 DNA is TGCGCCAGCAGCCAGACAGCCATGAACACTGAAGCTTTCTTT. Residues: CASSQTAMNTEAFF.

In DNA, the CDR3 is TGTGCCAGCAGCTTAGGAGGGGCGGGGGTCGAGACCCAGTACTTC. Translated, it gives CASSLGGAGVETQYF. The J gene is TRBJ2-5, the V gene TRBV11-2; 7 nucleotides agree with TRBD2. Germline CDR1 reads SGHAT; CDR2 reads FQNNGV. The J segment lost 5 bases and the V segment lost 1 base, leaving 7 bases of the junction unmatched. The CDR3 is 15 amino acids.

The DNA of the CDR3 is TGTGCCAGCAGTTACGTGATTAGCGACCAAAGCTACAATGAGCAGTTCTTC. This translates into CASSYVISDQSYNEQFF. V usage is TRBV6-2 or TRBV6-3 and J usage is TRBJ2-1, with D tentatively TRBD2 (5 bases). CDR1 and CDR2 (germline): MNHEY, SVGEGT. The CDR3 runs 17 residues. V shed 2 bases and J shed 3 bases, with 17 bases lying between them.

V is TRBV6-1 and J is TRBJ2-7, with 7 bases aligning to TRBD2. Losses at the gene ends were 10 bases for V and 1 base for J; bases not matched to a gene: 10. In germline, CDR1 is MNHNS, CDR2 SASEGT. The CDR3 extends over 14 amino acids. In DNA, the CDR3 is TGTGCCACCACGGGGAGGGCGGCGTCCTACGAGCAGTACTTC. This codes for CATTGRAASYEQYF.

This rearrangement joins TRBV28 to TRBJ1-2, with D maybe TRBD1 (5 bases). V lost 2 bases, J lost 5 bases, and 12 bases lay in between. The CDR3 is made up of 14 amino acids. Germline values: CDR1 MDHEN, CDR2 SYDVKM. CDR3 loop: CASSLIREVYGYTF. CDR3 sequence (DNA): TGTGCCAGCAGTTTAATCAGGGAGGTGTATGGCTACACCTTC.

The V and J genes are TRBV24-1 and TRBJ2-5, with a tentative D call TRBD2 (5 bases). This CDR3 comprises 15 residues. Trimming removed 4 bases at V and 5 bases at J, with 16 bases between. Germline V CDR1 and CDR2: KGHDR, SFDVKD. The CDR3 DNA reads TGTGCCACCAGTGACCCGACTCTAGCTCAGGAGACCCAGTACTTC. As protein: CATSDPTLAQETQYF.

V usage is TRBV24-1 and J usage is TRBJ1-1, with D possibly TRBD1 on 5 matching bases. Germline-derived CDR1 and CDR2 are KGHDR and SFDVKD. The V end lost 12 bases, the J end lost 0 bases, and 22 bases lay between the germline ends. This CDR3 is 16 amino acids long. The CDR3 DNA reads as TGTGCCCGCCCATTCGACGGTAGGGGTATGAACACTGAAGCTTTCTTT. Residues: CARPFDGRGMNTEAFF.

Worth noting for this clone: Other nucleotide sequences from this sample produce the same CDR3. This chain uses TRBV3-1 (or the pseudogene TRBV3-2) with TRBJ1-1; D might be TRBD1 (5 bases). The CDR3 runs to 14 residues. The germline gives CDR1 LGHDT, CDR2 YNNKEL (reference sequence). V dropped 1 base and J dropped 4 bases, with 10 bases sitting between them. The CDR3 DNA follows: TGTGCCAGCAGCCAAGTCGGGGGACGCACTGAAGCTTTCTTT. This codes for CASSQVGGRTEAFF.